This T cell receptor (beta chain) was identified in a study of T-cell memory formation after mild COVID-19. MiXCR was run by TCRdb on the 5' RACE reads, yielding one entry per CDR3 protein. The sample lists 470,000 or so distinct CDR3 sequences, around 25% seen once, with approximately 12% in the top ten. Between the trimmed V and J ends, which lost 6 bases and 2 bases, there was a span of 11 bases. The V gene's germline CDR1 is DFQATT and CDR2 SNEGSKA (reference sequence). CDR3 length equals 12 residues. Study-level points and caveats: Pre-infection memory held some responding clones, suggesting pre-existing cross-reactive T cells responded.

A word on this clonotype: Its matching antigen is unknown.

The TCR sequence derives from an adult woman who had mild COVID-19 (a few samples of this study predate the infection). Cell type and time point are not known. The sequenced material came from PBMCs or a T cell subset sorted from them (not recorded which). The gene calls are TRBV20-1 and TRBJ2-7; D is unclear. The CDR3 loop reads CSARRSAYEQYF. CDR3 DNA: TGCAGTGCGAGGCGTAGTGCCTACGAGCAGTACTTC.